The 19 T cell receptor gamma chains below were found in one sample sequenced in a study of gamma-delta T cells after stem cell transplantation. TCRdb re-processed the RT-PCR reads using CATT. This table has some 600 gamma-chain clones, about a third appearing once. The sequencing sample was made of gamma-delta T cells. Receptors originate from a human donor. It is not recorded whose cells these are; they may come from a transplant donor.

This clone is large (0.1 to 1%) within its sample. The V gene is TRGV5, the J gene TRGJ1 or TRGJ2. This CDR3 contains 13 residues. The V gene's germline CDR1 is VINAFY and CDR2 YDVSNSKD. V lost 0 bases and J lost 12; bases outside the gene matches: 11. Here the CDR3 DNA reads TGTGCCACCTGGGACAGGCCCTGGTACCCGAAACTCTTT. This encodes CATWDRPWYPKLF.

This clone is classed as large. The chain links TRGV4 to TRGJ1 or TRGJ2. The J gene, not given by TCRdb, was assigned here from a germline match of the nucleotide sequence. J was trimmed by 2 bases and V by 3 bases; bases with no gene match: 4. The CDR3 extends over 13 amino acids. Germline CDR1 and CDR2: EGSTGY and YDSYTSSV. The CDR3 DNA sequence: TGTGCCACCTGGGATCGGGATTATTATAAGAAACTCTTT. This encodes CATWDRDYYKKLF.

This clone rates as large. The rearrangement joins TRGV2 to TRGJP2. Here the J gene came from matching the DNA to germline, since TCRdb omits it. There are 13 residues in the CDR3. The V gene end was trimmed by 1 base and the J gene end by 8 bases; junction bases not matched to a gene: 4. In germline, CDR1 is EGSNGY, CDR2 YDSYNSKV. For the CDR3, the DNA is TGTGCCACCTGGGACGGCTGGGATTGGATCAAGACGTTT. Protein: CATWDGWDWIKTF.

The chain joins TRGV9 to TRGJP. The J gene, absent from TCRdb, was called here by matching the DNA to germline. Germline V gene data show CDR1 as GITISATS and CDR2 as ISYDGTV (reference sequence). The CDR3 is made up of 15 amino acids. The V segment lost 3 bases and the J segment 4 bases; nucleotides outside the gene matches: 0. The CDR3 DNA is TGTGCCTTGTGGGAGCAAGAGTTGGGCAAAAAAATCAAGGTATTT. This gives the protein CALWEQELGKKIKVF.

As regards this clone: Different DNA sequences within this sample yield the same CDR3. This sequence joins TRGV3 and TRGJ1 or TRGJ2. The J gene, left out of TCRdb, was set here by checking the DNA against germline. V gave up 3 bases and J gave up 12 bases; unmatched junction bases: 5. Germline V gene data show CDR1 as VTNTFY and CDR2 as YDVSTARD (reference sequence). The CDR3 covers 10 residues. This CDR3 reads CATWDEGKLF. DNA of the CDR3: TGTGCCACCTGGGACGAGGGGAAACTCTTT.

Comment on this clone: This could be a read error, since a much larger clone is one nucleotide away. CDR3 DNA sequence: TGTGCCACCTGGGGCGGGCCCCACGTTTATTATTATAAGAAACTCTTT. Residues: CATWGGPHVYYYKKLF. The chain combines TRGV2 with TRGJ1 or TRGJ2. The J gene was not available in TCRdb and was assigned here by matching the DNA to germline segments. Germline V gene data show CDR1 as EGSNGY and CDR2 as YDSYNSKV. The CDR3 length is 16 residues.

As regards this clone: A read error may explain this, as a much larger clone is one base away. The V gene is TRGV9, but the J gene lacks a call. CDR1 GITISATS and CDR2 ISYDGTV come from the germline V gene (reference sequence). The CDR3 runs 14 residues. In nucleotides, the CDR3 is TGTGCCTTGTGGGAGGTGCGGAATTATTATAAGGAACTCTTT. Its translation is CALWEVRNYYKELF.

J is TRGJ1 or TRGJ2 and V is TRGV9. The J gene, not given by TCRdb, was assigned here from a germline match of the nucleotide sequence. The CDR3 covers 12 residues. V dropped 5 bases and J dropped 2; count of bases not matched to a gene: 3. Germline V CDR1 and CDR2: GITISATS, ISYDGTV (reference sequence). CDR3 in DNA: TGTGCCTTGTGGGCTGATTATTATAAGAAACTCTTT. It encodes CALWADYYKKLF.

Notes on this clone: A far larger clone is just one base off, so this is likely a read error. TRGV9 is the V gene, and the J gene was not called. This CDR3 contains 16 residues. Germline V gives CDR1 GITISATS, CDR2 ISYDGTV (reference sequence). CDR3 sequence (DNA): TGTGCCTTGTGGGAGGTGCAATCTCCTCCAGGTTATAAGGAACTCTTT. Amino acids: CALWEVQSPPGYKELF.

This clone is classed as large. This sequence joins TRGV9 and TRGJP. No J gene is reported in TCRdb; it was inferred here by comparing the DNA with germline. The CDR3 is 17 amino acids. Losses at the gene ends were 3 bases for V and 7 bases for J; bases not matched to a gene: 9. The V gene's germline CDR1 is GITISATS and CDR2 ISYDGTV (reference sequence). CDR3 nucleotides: TGTGCCTTGTGGGAGCACCCTCCTGAGTTGGGCAAAAAAATCAAGGTATTT. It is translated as CALWEHPPELGKKIKVF.

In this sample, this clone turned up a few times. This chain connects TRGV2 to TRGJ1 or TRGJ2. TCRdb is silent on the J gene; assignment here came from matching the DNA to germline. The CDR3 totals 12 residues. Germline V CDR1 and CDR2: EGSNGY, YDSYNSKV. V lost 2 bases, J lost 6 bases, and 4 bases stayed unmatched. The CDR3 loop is CATWDESYKKLF. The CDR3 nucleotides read TGTGCCACCTGGGACGAATCTTATAAGAAACTCTTT.

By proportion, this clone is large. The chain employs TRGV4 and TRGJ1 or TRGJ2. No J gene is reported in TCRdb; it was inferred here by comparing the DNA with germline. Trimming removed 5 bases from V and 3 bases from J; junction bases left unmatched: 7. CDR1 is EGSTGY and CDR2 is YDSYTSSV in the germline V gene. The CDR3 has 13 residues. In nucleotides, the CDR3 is TGTGCCACCTGGGGCCTTCTTTATTATAAGAAACTCTTT. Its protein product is CATWGLLYYKKLF.

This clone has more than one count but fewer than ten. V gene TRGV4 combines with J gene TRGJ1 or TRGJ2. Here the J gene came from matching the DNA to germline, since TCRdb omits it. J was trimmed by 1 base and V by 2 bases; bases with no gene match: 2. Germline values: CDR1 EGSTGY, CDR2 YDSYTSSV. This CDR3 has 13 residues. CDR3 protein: CATWDDNYYKKLF. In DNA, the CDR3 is TGTGCCACCTGGGATGACAATTATTATAAGAAACTCTTT.

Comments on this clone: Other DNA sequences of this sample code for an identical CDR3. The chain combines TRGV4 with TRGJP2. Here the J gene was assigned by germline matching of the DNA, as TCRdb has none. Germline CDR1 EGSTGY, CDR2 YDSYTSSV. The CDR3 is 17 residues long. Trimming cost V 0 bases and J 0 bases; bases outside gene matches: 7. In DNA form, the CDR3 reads TGTGCCACCTGGGATGGGTTCCCATATAGTAGTGATTGGATCAAGACGTTT. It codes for CATWDGFPYSSDWIKTF.

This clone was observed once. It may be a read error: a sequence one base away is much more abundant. CDR3 nucleotide sequence: TGTGCCACCTGGGCGAATGGAGGTAGTGATTGGAACAAGACGTTT. Protein: CATWANGGSDWNKTF. The chain recombines TRGV8 with TRGJP2. The J gene, missing from TCRdb, was assigned here through DNA to germline matching. CDR1 VENAVY and CDR2 YDSYNSRV come from the germline V gene. This CDR3 region has 15 residues.

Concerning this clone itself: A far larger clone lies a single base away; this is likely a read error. The DNA of the CDR3 is TGTGCCACCTGGGACAGGCCGGGTTATAAGAAACTCTTT. Residues: CATWDRPGYKKLF. The chain uses TRGV5 and TRGJ1 or TRGJ2. Germline matching of the DNA provided the J gene here, since TCRdb leaves it blank. The V gene's germline CDR1 is VINAFY and CDR2 YDVSNSKD. CDR3 length: 13 residues. Trimming at V came to 0 bases and at J to 6 bases, leaving 5 bases not matched to a gene.

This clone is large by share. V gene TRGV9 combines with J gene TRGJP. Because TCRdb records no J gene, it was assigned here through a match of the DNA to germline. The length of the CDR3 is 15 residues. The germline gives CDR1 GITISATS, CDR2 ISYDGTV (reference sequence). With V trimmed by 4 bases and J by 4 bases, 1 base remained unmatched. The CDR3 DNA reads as TGTGCCTTGTGGGATCAAGAGTTGGGCAAAAAAATCAAGGTATTT. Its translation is CALWDQELGKKIKVF.

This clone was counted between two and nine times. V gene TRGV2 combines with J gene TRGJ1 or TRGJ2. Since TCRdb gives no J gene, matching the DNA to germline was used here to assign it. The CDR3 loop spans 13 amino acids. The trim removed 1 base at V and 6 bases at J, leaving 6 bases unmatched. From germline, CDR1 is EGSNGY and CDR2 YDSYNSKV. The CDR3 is CATWDGFPYKKLF. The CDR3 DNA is TGTGCCACCTGGGACGGCTTCCCTTATAAGAAACTCTTT.

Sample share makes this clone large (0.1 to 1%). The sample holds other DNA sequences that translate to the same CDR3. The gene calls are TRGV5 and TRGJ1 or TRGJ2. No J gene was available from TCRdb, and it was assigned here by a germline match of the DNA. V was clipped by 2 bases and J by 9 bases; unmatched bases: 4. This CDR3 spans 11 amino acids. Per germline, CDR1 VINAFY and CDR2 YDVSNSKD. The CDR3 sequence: CATWDTLKKLF. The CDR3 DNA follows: TGTGCCACCTGGGACACGCTTAAGAAACTCTTT.